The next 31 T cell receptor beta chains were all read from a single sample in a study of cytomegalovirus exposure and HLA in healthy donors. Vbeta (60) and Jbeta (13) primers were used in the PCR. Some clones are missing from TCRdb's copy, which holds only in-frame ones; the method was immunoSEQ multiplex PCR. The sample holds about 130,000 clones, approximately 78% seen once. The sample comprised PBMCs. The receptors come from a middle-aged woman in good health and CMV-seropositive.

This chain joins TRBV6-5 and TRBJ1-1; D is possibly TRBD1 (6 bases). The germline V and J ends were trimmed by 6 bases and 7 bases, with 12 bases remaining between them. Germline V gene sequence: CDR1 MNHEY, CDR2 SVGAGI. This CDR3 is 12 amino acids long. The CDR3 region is CASRTKGVEAFF. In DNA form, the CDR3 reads TGTGCCAGCAGGACAAAGGGGGTTGAAGCTTTCTTT.

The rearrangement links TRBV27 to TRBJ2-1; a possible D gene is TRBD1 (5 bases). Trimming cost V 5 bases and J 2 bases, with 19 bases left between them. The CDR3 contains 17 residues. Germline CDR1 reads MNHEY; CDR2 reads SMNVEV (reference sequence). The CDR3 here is CASSPTPDKFTYNEQFF. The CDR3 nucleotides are TGTGCCAGCAGTCCAACCCCGGACAAATTCACCTACAATGAGCAGTTCTTC.

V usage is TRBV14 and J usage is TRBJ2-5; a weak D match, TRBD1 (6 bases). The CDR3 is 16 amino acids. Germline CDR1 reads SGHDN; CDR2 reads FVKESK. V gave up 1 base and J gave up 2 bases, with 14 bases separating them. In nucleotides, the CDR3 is TGTGCCAGCAGCCAAGGACCGGGACACCCACAAGAGACCCAGTACTTC. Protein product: CASSQGPGHPQETQYF.

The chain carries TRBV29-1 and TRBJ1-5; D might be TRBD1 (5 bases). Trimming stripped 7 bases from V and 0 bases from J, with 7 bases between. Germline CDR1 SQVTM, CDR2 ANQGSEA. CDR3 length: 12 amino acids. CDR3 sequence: CSGGNSNQPQHF. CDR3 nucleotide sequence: TGCAGCGGGGGCAATAGCAATCAGCCCCAGCATTTT.

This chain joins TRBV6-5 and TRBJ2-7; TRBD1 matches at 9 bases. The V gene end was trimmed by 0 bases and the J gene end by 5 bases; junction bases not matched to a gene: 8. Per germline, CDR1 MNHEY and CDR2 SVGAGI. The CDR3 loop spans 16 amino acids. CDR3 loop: CASSYSSGTGFNEQYF. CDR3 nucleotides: TGTGCCAGCAGTTACTCGAGCGGGACAGGGTTTAACGAGCAGTACTTC.

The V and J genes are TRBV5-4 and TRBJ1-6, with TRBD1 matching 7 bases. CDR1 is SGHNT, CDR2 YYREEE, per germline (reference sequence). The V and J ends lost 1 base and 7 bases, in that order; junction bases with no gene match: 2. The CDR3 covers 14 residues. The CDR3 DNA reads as TGTGCCAGCAGCTTGAAGGGGGCGAATTCACCCCTCCACTTT. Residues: CASSLKGANSPLHF. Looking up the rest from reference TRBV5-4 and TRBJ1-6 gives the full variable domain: ETGVTQSPTHLIKTRGQQVTLRCSSQSGHNTVSWYQQALGQGPQFIFQYYREEENGRGNFPPRFSGLQFPNYSSELNVNALELDDSALYLCASSLKGANSPLHFGNGTRLTVT.

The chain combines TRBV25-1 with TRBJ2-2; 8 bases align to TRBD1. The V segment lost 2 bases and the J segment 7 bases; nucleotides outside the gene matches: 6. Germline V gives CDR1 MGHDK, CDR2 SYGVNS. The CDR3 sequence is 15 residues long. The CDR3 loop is CASSEQGARVGELFF. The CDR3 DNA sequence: TGTGCCAGCAGTGAACAGGGGGCGAGAGTCGGGGAGCTGTTTTTT.

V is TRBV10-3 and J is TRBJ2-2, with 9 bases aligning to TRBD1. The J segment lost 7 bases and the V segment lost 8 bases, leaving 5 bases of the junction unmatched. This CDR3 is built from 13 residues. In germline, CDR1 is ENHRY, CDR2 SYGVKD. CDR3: CAILQGAGGELFF. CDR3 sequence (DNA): TGTGCCATCCTACAGGGGGCCGGCGGGGAGCTGTTTTTT.

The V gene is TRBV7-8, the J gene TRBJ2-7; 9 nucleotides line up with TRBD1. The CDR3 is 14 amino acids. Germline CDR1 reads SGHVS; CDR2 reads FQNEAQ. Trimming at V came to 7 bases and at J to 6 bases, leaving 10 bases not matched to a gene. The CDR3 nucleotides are TGTGCCAGCACCCTTAGTAGGACAGGGGCCGAGCAGTACTTC. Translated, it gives CASTLSRTGAEQYF.

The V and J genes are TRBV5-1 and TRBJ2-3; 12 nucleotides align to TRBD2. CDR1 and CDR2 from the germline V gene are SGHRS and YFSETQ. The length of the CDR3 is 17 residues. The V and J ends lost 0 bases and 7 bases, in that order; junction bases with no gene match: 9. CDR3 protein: CASSLALAGGTPYTQYF. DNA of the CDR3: TGCGCCAGCAGCTTGGCGCTAGCGGGGGGGACGCCTTATACGCAGTATTTT.

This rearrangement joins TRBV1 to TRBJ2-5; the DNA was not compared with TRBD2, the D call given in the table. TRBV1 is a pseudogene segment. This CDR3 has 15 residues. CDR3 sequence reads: CTSSRGTSGRETQYF. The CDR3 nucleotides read TGCACCAGCAGCCGAGGGACTAGCGGGAGAGAGACCCAGTACTTC.

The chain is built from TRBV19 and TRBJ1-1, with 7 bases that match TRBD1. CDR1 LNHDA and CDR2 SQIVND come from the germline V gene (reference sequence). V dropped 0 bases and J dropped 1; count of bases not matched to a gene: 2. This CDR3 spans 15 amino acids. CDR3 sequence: CASSIDRTGNTEAFF. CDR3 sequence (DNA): TGTGCCAGTAGTATAGACCGGACAGGGAACACTGAAGCTTTCTTT.

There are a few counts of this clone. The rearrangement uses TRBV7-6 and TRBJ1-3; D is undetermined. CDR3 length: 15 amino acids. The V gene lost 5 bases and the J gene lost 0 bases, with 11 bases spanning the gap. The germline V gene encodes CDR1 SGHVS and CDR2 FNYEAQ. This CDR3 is CASSAGMISGNTIYF. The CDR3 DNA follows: TGTGCCAGCAGCGCGGGCATGATCTCTGGAAACACCATATATTTT.

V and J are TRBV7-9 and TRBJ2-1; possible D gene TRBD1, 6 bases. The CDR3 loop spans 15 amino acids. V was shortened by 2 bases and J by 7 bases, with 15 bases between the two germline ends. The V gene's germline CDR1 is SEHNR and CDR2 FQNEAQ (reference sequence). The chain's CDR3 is CASSLTGHQSNEQFF. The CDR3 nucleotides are TGTGCCAGCAGCTTAACAGGGCACCAGAGTAATGAGCAGTTCTTC.

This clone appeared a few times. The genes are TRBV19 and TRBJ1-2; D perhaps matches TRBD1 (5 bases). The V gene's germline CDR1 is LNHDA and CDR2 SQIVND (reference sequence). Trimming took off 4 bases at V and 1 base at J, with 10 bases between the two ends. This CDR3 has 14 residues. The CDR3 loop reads CASSTLQVNYGYTF. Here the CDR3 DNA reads TGTGCCAGTAGTACATTACAGGTTAACTATGGCTACACCTTC.

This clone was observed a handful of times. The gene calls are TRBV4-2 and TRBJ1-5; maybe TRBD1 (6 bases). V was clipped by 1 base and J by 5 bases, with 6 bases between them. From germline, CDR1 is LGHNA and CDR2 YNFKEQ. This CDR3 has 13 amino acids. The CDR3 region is CASSQAGDQPQHF. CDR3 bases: TGTGCCAGCAGCCAAGCAGGGGATCAGCCCCAGCATTTT.

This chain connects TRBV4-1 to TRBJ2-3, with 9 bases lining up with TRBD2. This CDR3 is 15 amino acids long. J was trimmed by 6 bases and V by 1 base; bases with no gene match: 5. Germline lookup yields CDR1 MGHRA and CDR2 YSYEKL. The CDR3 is CASSQVGTSGDTQYF. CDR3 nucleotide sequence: TGCGCCAGCAGCCAAGTTGGTACTAGCGGGGATACGCAGTATTTT.

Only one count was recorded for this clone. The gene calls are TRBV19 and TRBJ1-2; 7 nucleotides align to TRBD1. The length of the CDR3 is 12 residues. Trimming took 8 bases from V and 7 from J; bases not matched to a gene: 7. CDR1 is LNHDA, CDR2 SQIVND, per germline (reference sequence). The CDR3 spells CASLVTGLGYTF. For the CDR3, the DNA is TGTGCCAGTCTGGTGACAGGGCTTGGCTACACCTTC.

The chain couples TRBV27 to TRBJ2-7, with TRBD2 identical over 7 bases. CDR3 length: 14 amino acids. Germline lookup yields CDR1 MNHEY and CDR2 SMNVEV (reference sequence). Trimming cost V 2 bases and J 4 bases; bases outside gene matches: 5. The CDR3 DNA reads TGTGCCAGCAGTTTAAGTCAGGGAGGGTACGAGCAGTACTTC. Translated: CASSLSQGGYEQYF.

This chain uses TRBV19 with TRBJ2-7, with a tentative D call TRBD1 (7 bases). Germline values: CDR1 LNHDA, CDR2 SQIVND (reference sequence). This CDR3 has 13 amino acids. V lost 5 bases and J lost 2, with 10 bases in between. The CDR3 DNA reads TGTGCCAGTAGTGCGGGACAGACCTACGAGCAGTACTTC. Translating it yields CASSAGQTYEQYF.

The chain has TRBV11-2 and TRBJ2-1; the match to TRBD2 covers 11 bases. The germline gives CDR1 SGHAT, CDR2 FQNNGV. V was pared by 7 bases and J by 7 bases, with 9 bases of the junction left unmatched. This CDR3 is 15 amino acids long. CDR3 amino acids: CASTTLAGGPNEQFF. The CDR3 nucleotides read TGTGCCAGCACCACTTTAGCGGGAGGGCCGAATGAGCAGTTCTTC.

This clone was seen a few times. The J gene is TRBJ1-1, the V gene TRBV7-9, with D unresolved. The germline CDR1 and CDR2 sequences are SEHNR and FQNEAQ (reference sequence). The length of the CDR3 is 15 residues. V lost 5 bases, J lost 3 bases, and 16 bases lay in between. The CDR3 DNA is TGTGCCAGCAGCCCAACGGGGTGGATGGACACTGAAGCTTTCTTT. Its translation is CASSPTGWMDTEAFF.

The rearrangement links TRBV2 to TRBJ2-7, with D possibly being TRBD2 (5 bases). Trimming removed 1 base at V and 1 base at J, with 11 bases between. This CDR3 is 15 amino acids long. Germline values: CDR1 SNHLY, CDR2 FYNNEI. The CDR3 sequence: CASSEGTLTSYEQYF. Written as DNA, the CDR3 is TGTGCCAGCAGTGAAGGGACTCTAACGTCCTACGAGCAGTACTTC.

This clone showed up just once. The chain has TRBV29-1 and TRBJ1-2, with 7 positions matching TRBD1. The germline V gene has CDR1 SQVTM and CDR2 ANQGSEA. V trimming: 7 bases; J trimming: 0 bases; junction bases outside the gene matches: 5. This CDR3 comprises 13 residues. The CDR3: CSAGQDANYGYTF. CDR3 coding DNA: TGCAGCGCCGGACAGGATGCTAACTATGGCTACACCTTC.

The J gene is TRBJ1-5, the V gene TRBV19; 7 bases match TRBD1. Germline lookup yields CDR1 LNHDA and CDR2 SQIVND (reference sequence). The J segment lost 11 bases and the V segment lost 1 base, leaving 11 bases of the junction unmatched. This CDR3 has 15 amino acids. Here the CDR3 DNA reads TGTGCCAGTAGTATAGTCGACAGGGCCTCAGGGGCCCAGCATTTT. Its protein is CASSIVDRASGAQHF.

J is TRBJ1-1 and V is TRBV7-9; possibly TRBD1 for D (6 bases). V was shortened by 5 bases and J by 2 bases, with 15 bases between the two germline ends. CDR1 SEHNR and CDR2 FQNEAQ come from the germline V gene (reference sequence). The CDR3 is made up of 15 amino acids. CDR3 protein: CASSPLQGRNTEAFF. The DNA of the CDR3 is TGTGCCAGCAGCCCGTTACAGGGACGAAACACTGAAGCTTTCTTT.

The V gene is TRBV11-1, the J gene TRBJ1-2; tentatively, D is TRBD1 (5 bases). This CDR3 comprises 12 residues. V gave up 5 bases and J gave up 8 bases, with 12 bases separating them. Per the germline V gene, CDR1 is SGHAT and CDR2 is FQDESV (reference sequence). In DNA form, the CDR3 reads TGTGCCAGCAGCCTTGGAGGGGACGGCTACACCTTC. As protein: CASSLGGDGYTF.

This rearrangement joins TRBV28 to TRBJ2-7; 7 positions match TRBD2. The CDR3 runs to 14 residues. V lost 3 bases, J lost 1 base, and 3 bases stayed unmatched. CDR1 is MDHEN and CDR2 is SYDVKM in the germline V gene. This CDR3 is CASSLASGSYEQYF. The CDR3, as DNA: TGTGCCAGCAGTTTGGCTAGCGGATCCTACGAGCAGTACTTC.

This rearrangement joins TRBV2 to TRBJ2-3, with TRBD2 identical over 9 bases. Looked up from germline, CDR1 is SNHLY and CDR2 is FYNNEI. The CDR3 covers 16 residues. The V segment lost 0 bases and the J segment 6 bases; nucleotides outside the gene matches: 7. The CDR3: CASSEAPRGGQDTQYF. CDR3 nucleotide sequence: TGTGCCAGCAGTGAAGCCCCGCGGGGGGGCCAGGATACGCAGTATTTT.

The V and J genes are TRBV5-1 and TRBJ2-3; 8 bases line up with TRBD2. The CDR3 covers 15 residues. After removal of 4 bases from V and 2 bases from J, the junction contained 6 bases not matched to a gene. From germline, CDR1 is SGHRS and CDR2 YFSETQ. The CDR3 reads CASSRGGRLTDTQYF. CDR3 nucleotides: TGCGCCAGCAGCCGGGGGGGGCGCCTCACAGATACGCAGTATTTT.

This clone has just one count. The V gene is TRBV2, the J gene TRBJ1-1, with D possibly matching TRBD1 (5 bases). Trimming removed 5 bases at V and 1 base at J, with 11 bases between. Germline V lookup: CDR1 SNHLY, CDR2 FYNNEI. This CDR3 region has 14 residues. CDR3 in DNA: TGTGCCAGCAGTAAACGACAGAGGAACACTGAAGCTTTCTTT. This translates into CASSKRQRNTEAFF.